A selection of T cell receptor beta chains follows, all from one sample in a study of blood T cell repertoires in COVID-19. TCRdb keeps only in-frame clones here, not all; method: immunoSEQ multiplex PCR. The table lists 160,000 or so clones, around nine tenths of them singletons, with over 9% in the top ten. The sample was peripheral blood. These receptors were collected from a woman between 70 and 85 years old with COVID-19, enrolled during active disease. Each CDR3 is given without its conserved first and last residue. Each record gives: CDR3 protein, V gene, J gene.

CDR3aa: ASSAIVGENNYGYT
v_gene: TRBV10-2
j_gene: TRBJ1-2

CDR3aa: ASSYSVRERGETQY
v_gene: TRBV6-6
j_gene: TRBJ2-5

CDR3aa: ASTGLANEKLF
v_gene: TRBV25-1
j_gene: TRBJ1-4

CDR3aa: ASSPDNSRGYT
v_gene: TRBV10-2
j_gene: TRBJ1-2

CDR3aa: ASSFPGKNTEAF
v_gene: TRBV27
j_gene: TRBJ1-1

CDR3aa: ASSQDWGGTDTQY
v_gene: TRBV3-1/TRBV3-2
j_gene: TRBJ2-3

CDR3aa: ASSLRAAGGPIYTQY
v_gene: TRBV11-2
j_gene: TRBJ2-3

CDR3aa: ASNPGPTNEKLF
v_gene: TRBV10-2
j_gene: TRBJ1-4

CDR3aa: ASSLGRTANNSPLH
v_gene: TRBV11-2
j_gene: TRBJ1-6

CDR3aa: ASSQAAGQGRTYEQY
v_gene: TRBV4-2
j_gene: TRBJ2-7

CDR3aa: AISESTRVYEQY
v_gene: TRBV10-3
j_gene: TRBJ2-7

CDR3aa: SVDPENQETQY
v_gene: TRBV29-1
j_gene: TRBJ2-5

CDR3aa: ASSPDRSDGRGEQF
v_gene: TRBV6-6
j_gene: TRBJ2-1

CDR3aa: AINPGRDQPQH
v_gene: TRBV10-3
j_gene: TRBJ1-5

CDR3aa: ASSPQASYEAF
v_gene: TRBV28
j_gene: TRBJ1-1

CDR3aa: ASSVRTGGDTQY
v_gene: TRBV2
j_gene: TRBJ2-3

CDR3aa: ASSLGVSTDTQY
v_gene: TRBV5-1
j_gene: TRBJ2-3

CDR3aa: SASGDFPYSNQPQH
v_gene: TRBV20-1
j_gene: TRBJ1-5

CDR3aa: ASSPSAQDQETQY
v_gene: TRBV18
j_gene: TRBJ2-5

CDR3aa: ASSYTSGGSYEQY
v_gene: TRBV5-1
j_gene: TRBJ2-7

CDR3aa: ASSYGQAYGYT
v_gene: TRBV12-3/TRBV12-4
j_gene: TRBJ1-2

CDR3aa: ASSLAPGLNSPLH
v_gene: TRBV7-2
j_gene: TRBJ1-6

CDR3aa: ASRWGLSGGGEKLF
v_gene: TRBV2
j_gene: TRBJ1-4

CDR3aa: ASSSRDRGISSYNEQF
v_gene: TRBV27
j_gene: TRBJ2-1

CDR3aa: ASSRWTGGNTEAF
v_gene: TRBV5-8
j_gene: TRBJ1-1

CDR3aa: ASSKDVTGNYGYT
v_gene: TRBV4-1
j_gene: TRBJ1-2

CDR3aa: ASSYSGALAKNIQY
v_gene: TRBV5-6
j_gene: TRBJ2-4

CDR3aa: ASSDRKGVDEQY
v_gene: TRBV25-1
j_gene: TRBJ2-7

CDR3aa: AISESVGAWRNTEAF
v_gene: TRBV10-3
j_gene: TRBJ1-1

CDR3aa: ASSLVAQTGSGNIQY
v_gene: TRBV5-1
j_gene: TRBJ2-4

CDR3aa: ASKLGPSKNIQY
v_gene: TRBV28
j_gene: TRBJ2-4

CDR3aa: SPRENTEAF
v_gene: TRBV20-1
j_gene: TRBJ1-1

CDR3aa: ASSVGRGVPANTEAF
v_gene: TRBV9
j_gene: TRBJ1-1

CDR3aa: ASSLGRAARETQY
v_gene: TRBV7-3
j_gene: TRBJ2-5

CDR3aa: ASSWDRDAGNTIY
v_gene: TRBV6-5
j_gene: TRBJ1-3

CDR3aa: ASSLFWDRVETQY
v_gene: TRBV27
j_gene: TRBJ2-5

CDR3aa: ASSSREGDEKLF
v_gene: TRBV6-6
j_gene: TRBJ1-4